This T cell receptor beta chain came from a study of molecular identifiers for immune sequencing clone quantification. The V gene lost 4 bases and the J gene lost 7 bases, with 18 bases spanning the gap. Germline values: CDR1 DFQATT, CDR2 SNEGSKA (reference sequence). The CDR3 extends over 14 amino acids. TCRdb re-called the PCR reads through MiXCR, storing one row per CDR3 protein. The sample consists of about 39,000 distinct CDR3 sequences, about 18% of them appearing once. The authors gated naive CD8 T cells as CD8+CD4-CCR7+CD45RA+ for sorting. The receptor was isolated from a human donor in good health. Some libraries in this study had Jurkat cell RNA spiked in. V is TRBV20-1 and J is TRBJ2-3; D possibly uses TRBD1 or TRBD2 (6 bases each). Material: naive CD8+ T cells from blood, with Jurkat cell RNA spiked in. Subset specified: FACS-sorted CD8+CD4-CCR7+CD45RA+ naive T cells. Here the CDR3 DNA reads TGCAGTGCTATTAGCGGAGAGGGGGTAAATACGCAGTATTTT. Residues: CSAISGEGVNTQYF.